Below are 3 T cell receptor beta chains sequenced from a single sample in a study of beta chain features in type 1 diabetes. Study-level points and caveats: Moderately but significantly shorter TCRB CDR3s were found in Type 1 diabetes patients in all four CD4+ subsets.

These TCRs' antigens remain unknown. Expressed TCRB transcripts were sequenced because the entire RNA isolate underwent reverse transcription. Sequenced by immunoSEQ multiplex PCR; TCRdb stores in-frame clones only, minus some. This sample has 500,000 to 650,000 clones, with roughly 12% found just once. The specimen was naive CD4+ T cells from blood. These receptors were taken from a man under 40 with type 1 diabetes.

The rearrangement links TRBV20-1 to TRBJ1-2; D is unclear. Germline CDR1 and CDR2: DFQATT and SNEGSKA (reference sequence). The CDR3 consists of 11 residues. Trimming shortened V by 6 bases and J by 3 bases, and 8 bases separated the two germline ends. CDR3 amino acids: CSATDYYGYTF. In DNA form, the CDR3 reads TGCAGTGCGACTGACTACTATGGCTACACCTTC.

This chain uses TRBV6-6 with TRBJ2-2; D remains ambiguous. Trimming stripped 2 bases from V and 2 bases from J, with 6 bases between. Germline CDR1 is MNHNY and CDR2 is SVGAGI (reference sequence). This CDR3 comprises 14 residues. The DNA for the CDR3 is TGTGCCAGCAGTTACGGGCCCAACACCGGGGAGCTGTTTTTT. It yields the protein CASSYGPNTGELFF.

The chain employs TRBV7-6 and TRBJ2-3; 8 bases map to TRBD2. The V gene end was trimmed by 4 bases and the J gene end by 3 bases; junction bases not matched to a gene: 9. There are 16 residues in the CDR3. Germline-derived CDR1 and CDR2 are SGHVS and FNYEAQ. CDR3: CASSSLGGLGTDTQYF. Written as DNA, the CDR3 is TGTGCCAGCAGCTCCTTGGGGGGACTAGGTACAGATACGCAGTATTTT.